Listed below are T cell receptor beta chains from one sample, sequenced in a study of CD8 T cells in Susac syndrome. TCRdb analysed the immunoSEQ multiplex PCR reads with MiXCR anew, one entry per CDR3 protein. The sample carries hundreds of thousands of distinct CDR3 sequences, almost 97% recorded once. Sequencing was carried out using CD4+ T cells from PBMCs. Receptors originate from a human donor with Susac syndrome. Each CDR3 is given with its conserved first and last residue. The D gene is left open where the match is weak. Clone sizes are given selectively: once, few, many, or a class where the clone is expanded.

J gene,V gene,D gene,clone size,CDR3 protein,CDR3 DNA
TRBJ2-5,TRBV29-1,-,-,CSVVQGMETQYF,TGCAGCGTTGTCCAGGGGATGGAGACCCAGTACTTC
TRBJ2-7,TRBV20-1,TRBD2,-,CSAILSGRGYEQYF,TGCAGTGCTATACTTAGCGGGAGAGGGTACGAGCAGTACTTC
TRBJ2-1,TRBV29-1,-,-,CSGGGQTDAEQFF,TGCAGCGGTGGCGGGCAGACCGACGCTGAGCAGTTCTTC
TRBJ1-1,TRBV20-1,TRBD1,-,CSARDDRGLTEAFF,TGCAGTGCTAGAGATGACAGGGGGCTCACTGAAGCTTTCTTT
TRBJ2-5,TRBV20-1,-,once,CSARRDLPQGTQYF,TGCAGTGCTAGAAGGGACTTGCCCCAGGGAACCCAGTACTTC
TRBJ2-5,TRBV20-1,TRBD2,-,CSAGPRTSGSKKTQYF,TGCAGTGCTGGACCTAGGACTAGCGGGAGCAAAAAGACCCAGTACTTC
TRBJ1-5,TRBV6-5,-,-,CASSYKRDQPQHF,TGTGCCAGCAGTTACAAGCGGGATCAGCCCCAGCATTTT
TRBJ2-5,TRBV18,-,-,CASSPTTGYQETQYF,TGTGCCAGCTCACCCACGACAGGCTACCAAGAGACCCAGTACTTC
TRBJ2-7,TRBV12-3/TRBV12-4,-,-,CASSDRDIKSYEQYF,TGTGCCAGCAGCGACCGGGACATCAAATCCTACGAGCAGTACTTC
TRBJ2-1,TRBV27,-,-,CASISKGTDNEQFF,TGTGCCAGCATCTCCAAGGGGACGGACAATGAGCAGTTCTTC
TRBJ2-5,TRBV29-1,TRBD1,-,CSSRTGRETQYF,TGCAGCTCTCGGACAGGTCGGGAGACCCAGTACTTC
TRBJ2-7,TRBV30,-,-,CAWRDIGRQYF,TGTGCCTGGCGTGACATCGGGAGGCAGTACTTC
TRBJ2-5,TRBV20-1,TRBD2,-,CSAKHASSGQETQYF,TGCAGTGCCAAACACGCCTCTAGCGGCCAAGAGACCCAGTACTTC
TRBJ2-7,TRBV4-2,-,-,CASSQEGGRDSYEQYF,TGTGCCAGCAGCCAAGAAGGAGGGCGAGACTCCTACGAGCAGTACTTC
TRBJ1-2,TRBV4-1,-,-,CASSQDPAVGAGGFGDGYTF,TGCGCCAGCAGCCAAGACCCCGCGGTTGGGGCAGGAGGGTTTGGTGATGGCTACACCTTC
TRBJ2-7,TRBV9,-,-,CASSSQPKEGSYEQYF,TGTGCCAGCAGCTCTCAACCGAAGGAGGGATCCTACGAGCAGTACTTC
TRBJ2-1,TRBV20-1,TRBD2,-,CSARDSLAGEIEQFF,TGCAGTGCTAGAGATAGTCTAGCGGGAGAGATTGAGCAGTTCTTC
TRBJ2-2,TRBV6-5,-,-,CASTRRTGELFF,TGTGCCAGCACTCGACGCACCGGGGAGCTGTTTTTT
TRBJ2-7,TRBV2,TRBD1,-,CASSEQGMGEQYF,TGTGCCAGCAGCGAACAGGGGATGGGGGAGCAGTACTTC
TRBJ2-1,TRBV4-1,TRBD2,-,CASSQDPNSGLYNEQFF,TGCGCCAGCAGCCAAGATCCTAATAGCGGGTTATACAATGAGCAGTTCTTC
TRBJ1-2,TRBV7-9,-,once,CASSLDGLLRGHYGYTF,TGTGCCAGCAGCTTAGACGGACTCCTTCGAGGCCACTATGGCTACACCTTC
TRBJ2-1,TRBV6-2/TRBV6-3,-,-,CASTAGAFSYNEQFF,TGTGCCAGCACGGCAGGGGCCTTTTCGTACAATGAGCAGTTCTTC
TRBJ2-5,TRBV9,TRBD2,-,CASSVGVAGVEETQYF,TGTGCCAGCAGCGTAGGTGTAGCGGGAGTCGAGGAGACCCAGTACTTC
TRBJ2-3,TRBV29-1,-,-,CSVWVGWERSTDTQYF,TGCAGCGTTTGGGTTGGGTGGGAGAGGAGCACAGATACGCAGTATTTT
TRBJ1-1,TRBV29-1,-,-,CSVEGPGGLKNTEAFF,TGCAGCGTTGAAGGCCCCGGAGGGTTGAAGAACACTGAAGCTTTCTTT
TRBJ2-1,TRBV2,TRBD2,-,CASSEEAGSRNEQFF,TGTGCCAGCAGTGAAGAAGCGGGAAGTAGGAATGAGCAGTTCTTC
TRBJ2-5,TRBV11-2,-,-,CASSLVQGLRYQETQYF,TGTGCCAGCAGCTTAGTCCAAGGACTCCGGTACCAAGAGACCCAGTACTTC
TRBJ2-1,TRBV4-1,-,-,CASSVVSAEAYEQFF,TGCGCCAGCAGCGTCGTTAGCGCCGAAGCGTATGAGCAGTTCTTC
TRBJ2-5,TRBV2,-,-,CASSEDLLVAQYF,TGTGCCAGCAGCGAGGACCTGCTAGTGGCCCAGTACTTC
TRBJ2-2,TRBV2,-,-,CASSGHGELFF,TGTGCCAGCAGTGGGCACGGGGAGCTGTTTTTT
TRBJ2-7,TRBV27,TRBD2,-,CASSKSSGITSYEQYF,TGTGCCAGCAGCAAATCTAGCGGCATTACATCCTACGAGCAGTACTTC
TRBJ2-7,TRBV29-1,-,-,CSVSTGSPGYEQYF,TGCAGCGTCTCAACAGGGTCACCTGGATACGAGCAGTACTTC
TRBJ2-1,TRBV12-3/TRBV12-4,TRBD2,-,CASSASGRSSEQFF,TGTGCCAGCAGTGCTAGCGGGAGGTCCTCGGAGCAGTTCTTC
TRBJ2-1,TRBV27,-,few,CASSRDTYNEQFF,TGTGCCAGCAGTCGAGACACCTACAATGAGCAGTTCTTC
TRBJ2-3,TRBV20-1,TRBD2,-,CSAAIGLAGSTDTQYF,TGCAGTGCAGCCATTGGGCTAGCGGGGAGCACAGATACGCAGTATTTT
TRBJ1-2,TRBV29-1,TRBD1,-,CSVEDGSQGARGYTF,TGCAGCGTTGAAGATGGTTCCCAGGGGGCGCGGGGCTACACCTTC
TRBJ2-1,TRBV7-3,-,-,CASSLTERGAEQFF,TGTGCCAGCAGCTTAACGGAGAGAGGCGCTGAGCAGTTCTTC
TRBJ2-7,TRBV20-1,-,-,CSVGRSYEQYF,TGCAGTGTGGGGAGGTCCTACGAGCAGTACTTC
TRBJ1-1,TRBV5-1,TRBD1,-,CASRWTGLNTEAFF,TGCGCCAGCCGTTGGACAGGGTTGAACACTGAAGCTTTCTTT
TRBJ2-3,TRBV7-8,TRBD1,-,CASSAHRGRPDTQYF,TGTGCCAGCAGCGCCCACAGGGGGAGGCCAGATACGCAGTATTTT
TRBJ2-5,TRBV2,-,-,CASSGVTEETQYF,TGTGCCAGCAGTGGTGTAACTGAAGAGACCCAGTACTTC
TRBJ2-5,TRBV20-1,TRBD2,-,CSRNYGIAGVRETQYF,TGCAGTCGCAACTACGGGATAGCGGGAGTTCGTGAGACCCAGTACTTC
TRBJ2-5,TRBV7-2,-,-,CASSFGQPSGGETQYF,TGTGCCAGCAGCTTTGGACAGCCCTCGGGTGGAGAGACCCAGTACTTC
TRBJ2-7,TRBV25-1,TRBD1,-,CASRGTGVYEQYF,TGTGCCAGCAGGGGGACAGGGGTGTACGAGCAGTACTTC
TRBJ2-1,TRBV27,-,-,CASSFTGEQFF,TGTGCCAGCAGTTTTACGGGTGAGCAGTTCTTC
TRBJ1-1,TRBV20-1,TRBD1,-,CSARGWVTGGTEAFF,TGCAGTGCTAGAGGGTGGGTGACAGGGGGCACTGAAGCTTTCTTT
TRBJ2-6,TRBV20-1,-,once,CSALSPGSSGANVLTF,TGCAGTGCCCTATCTCCGGGCTCATCTGGGGCCAACGTCCTGACTTTC
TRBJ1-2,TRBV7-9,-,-,CASSLNDYGYTF,TGTGCCAGCAGCTTAAACGACTATGGCTACACCTTC
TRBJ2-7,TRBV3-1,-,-,CASSWWSSYEQYF,TGTGCCAGCAGCTGGTGGAGCTCCTACGAGCAGTACTTC
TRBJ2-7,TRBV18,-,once,CASSLRDGGSYEQYF,TGTGCCAGCTCGCTACGGGACGGAGGGAGCTACGAGCAGTACTTC